The 14 T cell receptor beta chains listed next were all sequenced from one sample in a study of regulatory and conventional T cells in RAG deficiency. Repertoires were generated with immunoSEQ multiplex PCR, while TCRdb's copy carries only in-frame clones and drops some. Of about 30,000 clones listed, about 76% are singletons. The sorted conventional CD4+ T cells were CD25-low and CD127-high, with genomic DNA sequenced. These data were likewise used in another study, on regulatory T cells. That work adds: Amplification used 52 TRBV primers and 13 TRBJ primers.

Sample: CD4+ effector T cells sorted from blood. The receptors shown here come from a human donor in good health.

The chain uses TRBV9 and TRBJ2-7, with 10 bases that match TRBD1. Germline assignment: CDR1 SGDLS and CDR2 YYNGEE. CDR3 length: 15 amino acids. V lost 4 bases, J lost 2 bases, and 6 bases stayed unmatched. CDR3 loop: CASSSRDRGTYEQYF. CDR3 DNA: TGTGCCAGCAGCTCCCGGGACAGGGGAACCTACGAGCAGTACTTC.

This chain links TRBV7-3 with TRBJ2-1, with 7 bases fitting TRBD1. Germline trimming cut 2 bases from V and 8 bases from J; bases unmatched to any gene: 9. Per germline, CDR1 SGHTA and CDR2 FQGTGA. The CDR3 is 15 amino acids. The CDR3 reads CASSLSTGVGYEQFF. The CDR3 DNA is TGTGCCAGCAGCTTATCAACAGGGGTGGGTTATGAGCAGTTCTTC.

V and J are TRBV2 and TRBJ2-3, with TRBD2 matching 11 bases. The CDR3 consists of 16 residues. Germline V gene sequence: CDR1 SNHLY, CDR2 FYNNEI. The J segment lost 4 bases and the V segment lost 5 bases, leaving 8 bases of the junction unmatched. The CDR3 region is CASSTGLAGRSDTQYF. In nucleotides, the CDR3 is TGTGCCAGCAGTACAGGACTAGCGGGCAGGTCAGATACGCAGTATTTT.

This chain connects TRBV5-1 to TRBJ2-1, with D tentatively TRBD2 (6 bases). CDR1 is SGHRS, CDR2 YFSETQ, per germline. The V end was cut by 4 bases, the J end by 3 bases, with 11 bases between. The CDR3 has 14 residues. CDR3 region: CASSTRDFYNEQFF. CDR3 in DNA: TGCGCCAGCAGCACCCGGGACTTCTACAATGAGCAGTTCTTC.

This clone has a single count. In nucleotides, the CDR3 is TGTGCCAGCTCACCAGGTACCTCAACTATAAACGAGCAGTACTTC. This translates into CASSPGTSTINEQYF. This sequence joins TRBV18 and TRBJ2-7, with D unresolved. CDR1 KGHSH and CDR2 LQKENI come from the germline V gene. The V end was cut by 2 bases, the J end by 5 bases, with 16 bases between. The CDR3 runs 15 residues.

The chain has TRBV5-4 and TRBJ2-1; D may be TRBD2 (5 bases). Germline lookup yields CDR1 SGHNT and CDR2 YYREEE (reference sequence). With 4 bases removed from V and 4 bases from J, the gap between germline ends came to 15 bases. The CDR3 is 15 amino acids. The CDR3 reads CASSQDSGGYNEQFF. CDR3 DNA sequence: TGTGCCAGCAGCCAAGATAGTGGAGGTTACAATGAGCAGTTCTTC.

V usage is TRBV2 and J usage is TRBJ2-7; the D gene is possibly TRBD1 (5 bases). CDR1 and CDR2 (germline): SNHLY, FYNNEI. V was clipped by 3 bases and J by 4 bases, with 13 bases between them. The CDR3 extends over 14 amino acids. The CDR3 coding sequence is TGTGCCAGCAGTGAGGCAGGGATGAGATACGAGCAGTACTTC. It specifies CASSEAGMRYEQYF.

The chain uses TRBV4-2 and TRBJ1-1, with 8 nucleotides matching TRBD1. V trimming: 4 bases; J trimming: 1 base; junction bases outside the gene matches: 11. Germline CDR1 LGHNA, CDR2 YNFKEQ. The CDR3 loop spans 17 amino acids. The CDR3 DNA sequence: TGTGCCAGCAGCCCATACCCGGACAGGGCAGGGAACACTGAAGCTTTCTTT. As protein: CASSPYPDRAGNTEAFF.

There are a few counts of this clone. The chain combines TRBV19 with TRBJ2-4; 7 bases are shared with TRBD1. The germline gives CDR1 LNHDA, CDR2 SQIVND (reference sequence). The J segment lost 3 bases and the V segment lost 5 bases, leaving 13 bases of the junction unmatched. CDR3 length equals 17 residues. The CDR3 here is CASSSSGTAKGKNIQYF. As DNA, the CDR3 is TGTGCCAGTAGTTCTTCCGGGACAGCCAAGGGCAAAAACATTCAGTACTTC.

This chain joins TRBV30 and TRBJ2-5; D not certain. V gave up 2 bases and J gave up 2 bases, with 3 bases separating them. Germline V gene data show CDR1 as GTSNPN and CDR2 as SVGIG (reference sequence). The CDR3 runs 11 residues. The CDR3 reads CAWSTQETQYF. The CDR3 DNA sequence: TGTGCCTGGAGTACTCAAGAGACCCAGTACTTC.

The chain has TRBV7-2 and TRBJ2-3; TRBD2 aligns across 11 bases. The CDR3 consists of 15 residues. Per germline, CDR1 SGHTA and CDR2 FQGNSA. Unmatched junction bases numbered 2, after V lost 5 bases and J lost 1 base. CDR3 nucleotide sequence: TGTGCCAGCAGCACGGGACTAGCGGGCACAGATACGCAGTATTTT. It is translated as CASSTGLAGTDTQYF.

The chain links TRBV6-1 to TRBJ1-3; D is unclear. The CDR3 length is 14 residues. Germline loops: CDR1 MNHNS, CDR2 SASEGT. V lost 7 bases and J 0 bases, leaving 10 bases between the germline ends. The CDR3 nucleotides are TGTGCCAGCAAGGCCCAGATCTCTGGAAACACCATATATTTT. Translation gives CASKAQISGNTIYF.

The chain employs TRBV7-9 and TRBJ2-6, with no clear D. This CDR3 is 16 amino acids long. Trimming took off 10 bases at V and 4 bases at J, with 20 bases between the two ends. Germline V CDR1 and CDR2: SEHNR, FQNEAQ (reference sequence). CDR3 loop: CATSSSRTEGANVLTF. In DNA, the CDR3 is TGTGCCACCTCCTCTTCAAGGACGGAAGGGGCCAACGTCCTGACTTTC.

The chain uses TRBV2 and TRBJ2-5, with 8 nucleotides matching TRBD1. Germline V gives CDR1 SNHLY, CDR2 FYNNEI. There are 12 residues in the CDR3. The V gene end was trimmed by 4 bases and the J gene end by 5 bases; junction bases not matched to a gene: 0. The CDR3 bases are TGTGCCAGCAGTGGACAGGGGGAGACCCAGTACTTC. Protein: CASSGQGETQYF. The variable domain in full, completed from reference TRBV2 and TRBJ2-5, reads EPEVTQTPSHQVTQMGQEVILRCVPISNHLYFYWYRQILGQKVEFLVSFYNNEISEKSEIFDDQFSVERPDGSNFTLKIRSTKLEDSAMYFCASSGQGETQYFGPGTRLLVL.